The present T cell receptor (beta chain) was sequenced within a study of blood T cell repertoires in COVID-19. Overall study context: Acute and convalescent COVID-19 samples came from the United States, Italy and Spain. T cells, B-cell-depleted T cells, or PBMCs provided the cDNA or gDNA that served as material.

Between the trimmed V and J ends, which lost 10 bases and 0 bases, there was a span of 12 bases. This CDR3 comprises 14 residues. Germline V gene lookup returns CDR1 LNHDA and CDR2 SQIVND (reference sequence). As originally analysed: Reference gene primer amplification in the assay estimated nucleated cell counts. Data came from immunoSEQ multiplex PCR; TCRdb stores just in-frame clones and leaves some out. The V and J calls and clone size come from that table; D and trimming were worked out from the DNA. Among 200,000 to 250,000 clones, roughly 86% were seen once, and the ten largest hold roughly 3%.

Sequencing was performed on peripheral blood. The chain carries TRBV19 and TRBJ1-4; D is possibly TRBD1 (6 bases). This TCR derives from a young woman who had recovered from COVID-19. The CDR3 protein is CATNRVPTNEKLFF. The CDR3 DNA sequence: TGTGCCACTAACAGGGTTCCAACTAATGAAAAACTGTTTTTT.